This T cell receptor beta chain was profiled in a study of response to subunit inactivated influenza vaccine (dated by TCRdb to the late 2010s). Study-level background: Deep quantitative T cell receptor repertoire profiling was used in the study to track responses to a trivalent subunit inactivated influenza vaccine. Results and caveats for the whole study, not just this receptor: It was suggested by the authors that each seasonal influenza vaccination may recruit only a limited number of new T cells.

This clonotype was counted a few times. What antigen it recognizes has not been identified. Base qualities are not at hand, and no much larger clone is one base apart. The CDR3 spans 12 residues, from the cysteine through the phenylalanine. Solely the CDR3 DNA is kept, with 36 bases framed from the first base. CDR1 and CDR2 were assigned from the germline V gene (reference sequence) as DFQATT and SNEGSKA. Libraries came from RT-PCR. Sequencing was carried out with an Illumina HiSeq 2500. TCRdb handled the public reads itself, with Q25 trimming in fastp and clone calling in MiXCR, and kept productive beta chains. Rows are unified per CDR3 protein, each entry keeping the most common DNA and genes. The sample table holds about 500,000 distinct CDR3 sequences, of which approximately 15% were seen once. The top ten clones comprise 2.5% to 3.5% of the sample.

The receptor comes from a man aged 50 to 75 who received an inactivated influenza vaccine. Donor details come from another sample of the same person, matched by shared clones. Here the sequenced sample was CD4+ T cells sorted from PBMCs, taken less than 30 months after vaccination. Here the chain combines TRBV20-1 and TRBJ1-2, with the D gene not confidently named. The CDR3 loop reads CSPSEALYGYTF. In nucleotides, the sequence is TGCAGCCCCTCGGAGGCGCTCTATGGCTACACCTTC.